This T cell receptor beta chain stems from a study of beta chain features in type 1 diabetes. Purities over 95% were achieved in all sorted populations. Expressed TCRB transcripts were sequenced because the entire RNA isolate underwent reverse transcription. TCRdb's table, derived via immunoSEQ multiplex PCR, lists solely in-frame clones and lacks some. The sample lists almost 350,000 clones, 7.5% to 9% occurring once. Trimming removed 1 base at V and 1 base at J, with 17 bases between. The CDR3 is 17 residues long. From germline, CDR1 is SGDLS and CDR2 YYNGEE. This TCR was recovered from a woman under 30 in good health. The chain combines TRBV9 with TRBJ2-5; tentatively, D is TRBD2 (6 bases). Sequencing used central memory CD4+ T cells from blood. The CDR3 DNA is TGTGCCAGCAGCGTAAGCGGGCCCCTAGGCGGCCAAGAGACCCAGTACTTC. Translated: CASSVSGPLGGQETQYF.